The 2 T cell receptor beta chains below come from one sample, sequenced in a study of T cells in Graves' hyperthyroidism and ophthalmopathy. Researchers took RNA transcripts and amplified the TCR beta CDR3 regions from them. In the first-round RT-PCR of the TCR CDR3, the HTBI primer set was used. TCRdb ran MiXCR on the multiplex PCR reads and lists one entry per CDR3 protein. The profile shows roughly 500,000 distinct CDR3 sequences, about 15% of them singletons. The sequencing input was blood. The receptors shown here come from a woman aged 25 to 45 with Graves' hyperthyroidism that later progressed to Graves' ophthalmopathy.

V is TRBV20-1 and J is TRBJ2-1; D is ambiguous. Trimming stripped 3 bases from V and 3 bases from J, with 12 bases between. Germline CDR1 reads DFQATT; CDR2 reads SNEGSKA (reference sequence). The CDR3 is 14 amino acids. The CDR3 sequence: CSARRGLGYNEQFF. DNA of the CDR3: TGCAGTGCTAGGAGAGGATTGGGCTACAATGAGCAGTTCTTC.

This clonotype was recorded at least ten times. Likely a read error: the CDR3 ends without its conserved phenylalanine or tryptophan. The V call is TRBV27, the J call TRBJ1-1; D perhaps matches TRBD1 (5 bases). This CDR3 comprises 14 residues. CDR1 MNHEY and CDR2 SMNVEV come from the germline V gene (reference sequence). V shed 4 bases and J shed 4 bases, with 13 bases lying between them. The chain's CDR3 is CASSSPGRVTEAFS. CDR3 nucleotides: TGTGCCAGCAGTTCACCAGGGCGAGTCACTGAAGCTTTCTCT.